This T cell receptor beta chain was identified in a study of early T cells in non-severe SARS-CoV-2 infection (dated by TCRdb to about 2021). About the investigation overall: TCR sequencing used bulk RNA from unsorted whole blood, so alpha and beta chains could not be paired. Study-wide conclusions, independent of this receptor: VDJdb matching was skewed toward anti-spike CD8 responses, so virus-specific expansions were likely underestimated and private and CD4 specificities were missed.

Libraries were constructed by 5' RACE. The instrument was a NextSeq 500. The TCR library protocol attached unique molecular identifiers to individual cDNA molecules to correct for sequencing error and PCR bias. TCR alpha and beta chains were both sequenced, and the abundances of alpha and beta sequences in each sample were closely correlated with each other. In the authors' own workflow: Decombinator V4 was used to annotate TCR sequences for V gene, J gene and CDR3. Expanded TCRs were defined as changing significantly between any two time points under a Poisson model with p below 0.0001. TCR abundances were normalised to the total number of TCRs sequenced in each sample and reported as counts per million. MAIT TCRs were defined by TRAV1-2 paired with TRAJ12, TRAJ20 or TRAJ33, and iNKT TCRs by TRAV10 paired with TRAJ18. VDJdb, accessed on 1 November 2021, was searched for TCRs annotated for CMV, EBV and SARS-CoV-2, and TCRs annotated for more than one antigen were excluded. The public reads were reprocessed in TCRdb via fastp at Q25 and MiXCR, keeping in-frame beta chains. Every CDR3 protein is listed once, alongside the most common genes and DNA of its rows. TCRdb's processing, not the authors' own work, is the source of the V and J calls. This sample is represented by 74,000 or so distinct CDR3 sequences; around 13% of them were singletons. The top ten clones comprise about 1.1% of the sample.

In this sample, this clonotype turned up a few times. Its antigen remains undetermined. No base-level quality is on record; no much larger clone is a single base apart. The CDR3 spans 15 residues, from the cysteine through the phenylalanine. Here the CDR3 DNA is all that survives: 45 bases in frame from base 1. Germline trimming: 6 bases from V, 4 bases from J; junction bases outside gene matches: 6. The germline V gene yields MNHNS for CDR1 and SASEGT for CDR2. This was a case-control study nested in a cohort of healthcare workers in London, UK, who had nasopharyngeal swab PCR tests and blood samples taken every week. Between 23 and 31 March 2020, the week of the UK lockdown, healthcare workers were enrolled and then followed up weekly for as long as 16 weeks.

Sequencing was done on a sample of whole blood. The chain is encoded by TRBV6-1 joined to TRBJ1-1; 12 central bases correspond to TRBD1. The clonotype comes from an adult who was a healthcare worker with PCR-confirmed SARS-CoV-2 infection or an uninfected control (not recorded which). The nucleotide sequence reads TGTGCCAGCAGCCGGGACAGGGGGCCCCGCACTGAAGCTTTCTTT. Its coded protein is CASSRDRGPRTEAFF.